The present T cell receptor beta chain was sequenced within a study of blood T cell repertoires in COVID-19. About the research overall: COVID-19 samples from acute and convalescent phases originated in the United States, Italy and Spain. The analysed material was cDNA or gDNA that came from T cells, B-cell-depleted T cells, or PBMCs.

The CDR3 sequence is 16 residues long. Germline V CDR1 and CDR2: LNHDA, SQIVND (reference sequence). Trimming pared 9 bases from V and 7 bases from J, leaving 24 bases between. In the authors' workflow: Quantification of nucleated cells was approximated via reference gene primer amplification. Measured with immunoSEQ multiplex PCR; TCRdb has only the in-frame clones, and not every one. V and J calls and clone size are those listed in that table; D and trimming were worked out from the DNA. The sample contains some 150,000 clones, around nine tenths of which appear only once. The receptor was derived from a man aged 18-30 years with active or convalescent COVID-19. Material: peripheral blood. This chain connects TRBV19 to TRBJ1-4; TRBD1 might be the D (5 bases). The DNA for the CDR3 is TGTGCCAGCCGCGGGGGGTGGGGATCGTTTGGTGAAAAACTGTTTTTT. Its protein product is CASRGGWGSFGEKLFF.